This entry lists 12 T cell receptor beta chains sequenced from one sample in a study of T-cell memory formation after mild COVID-19. A single record per CDR3 protein comes from TCRdb applying MiXCR to the 5' RACE reads. The table lists under 300,000 distinct CDR3 sequences, 15% to 20% of them singletons. The sample was PBMCs or a T cell subset sorted from them (not recorded which). These receptors came from a man between 18 and 29 years old who had mild COVID-19 (a few samples of this study predate the infection). Cell type and time point are not known.

The chain joins TRBV12-3 or TRBV12-4 to TRBJ1-2; TRBD1 might be the D (5 bases). This CDR3 contains 13 residues. Trimming removed 6 bases from V and 5 bases from J, with 13 bases in between. CDR3 amino acids: CASRKQGGYGYTF. DNA for the CDR3: TGTGCCAGCAGAAAGCAGGGAGGGTATGGCTACACCTTC.

V usage is TRBV4-2 and J usage is TRBJ2-7, with D unclear. The V end lost 1 base, the J end lost 3 bases, and 7 bases lay between the germline ends. This CDR3 comprises 13 residues. The germline CDR1 and CDR2 sequences are LGHNA and YNFKEQ. CDR3 residues: CASSQGSVYEQYF. CDR3 bases: TGTGCCAGCAGCCAAGGGTCCGTCTACGAGCAGTACTTC.

The sample holds a few counts of this clonotype. The V gene is TRBV7-9, the J gene TRBJ1-2, with 12 bases fitting TRBD1. V trimming: 5 bases; J trimming: 4 bases; junction bases outside the gene matches: 11. Germline lookup yields CDR1 SEHNR and CDR2 FQNEAQ (reference sequence). The CDR3 loop spans 17 amino acids. The CDR3 coding sequence is TGTGCCAGCAGCCCGGGACAGGGGGCTTTATCAGGCTATGGCTACACCTTC. Translation: CASSPGQGALSGYGYTF.

The chain links TRBV5-1 to TRBJ1-1, with D perhaps TRBD1 (6 bases). This CDR3 has 15 amino acids. Germline lookup yields CDR1 SGHRS and CDR2 YFSETQ. The V end was cut by 1 base, the J end by 4 bases, with 14 bases between. The CDR3 is CASSLFGGSGTEAFF. CDR3 coding DNA: TGCGCCAGCAGCTTGTTCGGGGGCAGTGGCACTGAAGCTTTCTTT.

The V and J genes are TRBV12-3 or TRBV12-4 and TRBJ2-1, with TRBD1 as a possible D gene (6 bases). There are 15 residues in the CDR3. The V gene lost 1 base and the J gene lost 4 bases, with 11 bases spanning the gap. The CDR3 loop reads CASSLGGTRYNEQFF. CDR3 sequence (DNA): TGTGCCAGCAGTTTAGGAGGGACACGGTACAATGAGCAGTTCTTC.

This clonotype was picked up many times. The chain uses TRBV20-1 and TRBJ2-5; D possibly matches TRBD1 or TRBD2 (6 bases each). The ends were cut back, 6 bases at V and 5 bases at J, with 16 bases in the middle. This CDR3 is 13 amino acids long. Germline V gene sequence: CDR1 DFQATT, CDR2 SNEGSKA (reference sequence). CDR3 DNA sequence: TGCAGTGCCGGGCCGGGGGCCTGGGAGACCCAGTACTTC. Translation gives CSAGPGAWETQYF.

This clonotype was detected many times. The CDR3 is CASSLAGADGTGELFF. CDR3 bases: TGCGCCAGCAGCTTGGCCGGGGCCGATGGAACCGGGGAGCTGTTTTTT. The chain combines TRBV5-1 with TRBJ2-2; D may match TRBD1 or TRBD2 (5 bases each). With 0 bases removed from V and 5 bases from J, the gap between germline ends came to 14 bases. The length of the CDR3 is 16 residues. The germline CDR1 and CDR2 sequences are SGHRS and YFSETQ.

This clonotype appeared many times. V and J are TRBV5-5 and TRBJ1-1, with TRBD1 identical over 9 bases. The trim removed 4 bases at V and 0 bases at J, leaving 4 bases unmatched. The germline gives CDR1 SGHKS, CDR2 YYEKEE (reference sequence). CDR3 length: 15 residues. CDR3 sequence (DNA): TGTGCCAGCAGCAGGACAGGGGACATGAACACTGAAGCTTTCTTT. It codes for CASSRTGDMNTEAFF. Combining the CDR3 with reference TRBV5-5 and TRBJ1-1 gives the whole variable domain DAGVTQSPTHLIKTRGQQVTLRCSPISGHKSVSWYQQVLGQGPQFIFQYYEKEERGRGNFPDRFSARQFPNYSSELNVNALLLGDSALYLCASSRTGDMNTEAFFGQGTRLTVV.

The rearrangement joins TRBV5-1 to TRBJ2-1; D is perhaps TRBD1 (5 bases). With 1 base removed from V and 7 bases from J, the gap between germline ends came to 18 bases. CDR1 and CDR2 from the germline V gene are SGHRS and YFSETQ. The CDR3 has 16 amino acids. CDR3 coding DNA: TGCGCCAGCAGCTTGAGGCGCCGCCAGGGAATTAATGAGCAGTTCTTC. Translation gives CASSLRRRQGINEQFF. Combining the CDR3 with reference TRBV5-1 and TRBJ2-1 gives the whole variable domain KAGVTQTPRYLIKTRGQQVTLSCSPISGHRSVSWYQQTPGQGLQFLFEYFSETQRNKGNFPGRFSGRQFSNSRSEMNVSTLELGDSALYLCASSLRRRQGINEQFFGPGTRLTVL.

The rearrangement links TRBV7-2 to TRBJ2-5, with D possibly called TRBD1 or TRBD2 (5 bases each). Germline values: CDR1 SGHTA, CDR2 FQGNSA. This CDR3 contains 12 residues. The V end lost 4 bases, the J end lost 7 bases, and 10 bases lay between the germline ends. The CDR3 nucleotides are TGTGCCAGCAGCTCCGGGGCTAGGACCCAGTACTTC. It encodes CASSSGARTQYF.

This chain links TRBV7-2 with TRBJ1-1; D might be TRBD1 (5 bases). Trimming removed 2 bases from V and 7 bases from J, with 11 bases in between. Germline V gives CDR1 SGHTA, CDR2 FQGNSA. This CDR3 has 13 residues. CDR3 coding DNA: TGTGCCAGCAGCTTAAGGGTGACAGATGAAGCTTTCTTT. It codes for CASSLRVTDEAFF.

This clonotype was counted only a few times. The chain has TRBV9 and TRBJ2-1; tentatively, D is TRBD1 (5 bases). Germline CDR1 and CDR2: SGDLS and YYNGEE. The CDR3 totals 13 residues. V was clipped by 1 base and J by 10 bases, with 12 bases between them. The CDR3 here is CASSVKGFEEQFF. As DNA, the CDR3 is TGTGCCAGCAGCGTAAAGGGGTTTGAGGAGCAGTTCTTC.